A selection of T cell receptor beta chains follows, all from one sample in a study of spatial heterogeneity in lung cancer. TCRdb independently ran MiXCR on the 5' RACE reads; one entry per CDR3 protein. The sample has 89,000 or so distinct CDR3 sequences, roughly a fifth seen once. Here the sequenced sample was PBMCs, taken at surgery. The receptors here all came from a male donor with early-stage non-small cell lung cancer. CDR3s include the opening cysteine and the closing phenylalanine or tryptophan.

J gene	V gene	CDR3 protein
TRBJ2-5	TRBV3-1	CASSPRRGSEETQYF
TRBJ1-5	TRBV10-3	CAISGQGSNQPQHF
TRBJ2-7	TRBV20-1	CSAHPPGADFYEQYF
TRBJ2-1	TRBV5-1	CASSLETSAYNEQFF
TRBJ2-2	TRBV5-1	CASVMSGELFF
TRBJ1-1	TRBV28	CASSFVQGKRNAEAFF
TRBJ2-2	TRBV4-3	CASSFNHGGELFF
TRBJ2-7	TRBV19	CASSMTGDSYEQYF
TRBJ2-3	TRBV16	CASSQEIAGTDTQYF
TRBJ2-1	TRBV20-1	CSSNEQFF
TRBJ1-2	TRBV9	CASSVVERYGYTF
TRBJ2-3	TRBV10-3	CAINPESTDTQYF
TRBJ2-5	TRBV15	CATSMGQGNQETQYF
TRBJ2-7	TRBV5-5	CASSLGDGLDEQYF
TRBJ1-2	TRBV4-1	CASSQDSELGYTF
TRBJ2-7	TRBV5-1	CASSLEAGGSYEQYF
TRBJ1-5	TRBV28	CASSLRGDQPQHF
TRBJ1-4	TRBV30	CAWEYNEKLFF
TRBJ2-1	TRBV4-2	CASSQDSGDGAQFF
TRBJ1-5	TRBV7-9	CASGTTGAGNQPQHF